Below are 22 T cell receptor beta chains sequenced from a single sample in a study of OX40 agonist ivuxolimab in advanced cancers. Sequencing was performed with immunoSEQ multiplex PCR; in TCRdb, only in-frame clones are kept and a portion is missing. The profile shows roughly 58,000 clones, 77% of them singletons. The material was CD4+ or CD8+ T cells sorted from blood, obtained in a trial of the OX40 agonist ivuxolimab. Receptors were obtained from an adult with an advanced solid tumor such as melanoma, head and neck, liver or kidney cancer.

The chain carries TRBV6-1 and TRBJ1-4, with 9 bases fitting TRBD1. CDR1 is MNHNS, CDR2 SASEGT, per germline. V lost 5 bases and J lost 6; bases outside the gene matches: 4. The CDR3 contains 14 residues. This chain's CDR3 is CASSSRDRDEKLFF. DNA for the CDR3: TGTGCCAGCAGTTCCCGGGACAGGGATGAAAAACTGTTTTTT.

V gene TRBV5-4 combines with J gene TRBJ2-2; D may be TRBD2 (5 bases). The ends were cut back, 0 bases at V and 1 base at J, with 7 bases in the middle. In germline, CDR1 is SGHNT, CDR2 YYREEE (reference sequence). The CDR3 extends over 15 amino acids. The CDR3 sequence is CASSLGSGNTGELFF. DNA of the CDR3: TGTGCCAGCAGCTTGGGAAGCGGGAACACCGGGGAGCTGTTTTTT.

This clone was seen just once. The chain recombines TRBV18 with TRBJ1-1; a possible D gene is TRBD1 (5 bases). The CDR3 is made up of 18 amino acids. Trimming left V 0 bases short and J 0 bases short, with 17 bases between. Germline CDR1 and CDR2: KGHSH and LQKENI. CDR3 region: CASSPPKGRASLNTEAFF. CDR3 coding DNA: TGTGCCAGCTCACCACCTAAGGGCAGGGCGAGCTTGAACACTGAAGCTTTCTTT.

This rearrangement joins TRBV28 to TRBJ2-5; possible D gene TRBD2, 7 bases. Looked up from germline, CDR1 is MDHEN and CDR2 is SYDVKM. This CDR3 has 14 amino acids. Trimming took off 6 bases at V and 5 bases at J, with 16 bases between the two ends. DNA of the CDR3: TGTGCCAGCAGCCCCCGGGGGGCGCGGGAGACCCAGTACTTC. Its protein product is CASSPRGARETQYF.

This chain links TRBV27 with TRBJ2-7; 11 bases align to TRBD2. The CDR3 runs to 15 residues. CDR1 and CDR2 from the germline V gene are MNHEY and SMNVEV (reference sequence). The ends lost 5 bases at V and 4 bases at J; junction bases unmatched: 7. The chain's CDR3 is CASSPAGTSGYEQYF. CDR3 sequence (DNA): TGTGCCAGCAGTCCAGCCGGGACTAGCGGTTACGAGCAGTACTTC.

J is TRBJ2-5 and V is TRBV5-1; TRBD2 is a possible D gene (5 bases). V was trimmed by 7 bases and J by 4 bases, leaving 11 bases between them. In germline, CDR1 is SGHRS, CDR2 YFSETQ. CDR3 size: 12 residues. Written as DNA, the CDR3 is TGCGCCAGCGGCCCGGGGAGAGAGACCCAGTACTTC. Its protein is CASGPGRETQYF.

The gene calls are TRBV7-2 and TRBJ2-7; TRBD1 matches at 8 bases. Trimming at V came to 5 bases and at J to 5 bases, leaving 8 bases not matched to a gene. Germline lookup yields CDR1 SGHTA and CDR2 FQGNSA. The CDR3 spans 14 residues. For the CDR3, the DNA is TGTGCCAGCAGCGCCCGACAGGGGTTGAACGAGCAGTACTTC. Protein product: CASSARQGLNEQYF. Supplemented by reference TRBV7-2 and TRBJ2-7, the full variable domain reads GAGVSQSPSNKVTEKGKDVELRCDPISGHTALYWYRQSLGQGLEFLIYFQGNSAPDKSGLPSDRFSAERTGGSVSTLTIQRTQQEDSAVYLCASSARQGLNEQYFGPGTRLTVT.

This chain uses TRBV10-3 with TRBJ1-2, with D possibly matching TRBD1 (5 bases). Germline assignment: CDR1 ENHRY and CDR2 SYGVKD. The V end was cut by 6 bases, the J end by 4 bases, with 24 bases between. CDR3 size: 17 residues. The CDR3, as DNA: TGTGCCATCAGCAGCCCGGATAATAGGGCAGGGAGCTATGGCTACACCTTC. Protein: CAISSPDNRAGSYGYTF.

This chain joins TRBV7-2 and TRBJ2-2; 8 bases line up with TRBD2. There are 14 residues in the CDR3. J was trimmed by 4 bases and V by 5 bases; bases with no gene match: 3. Germline V gives CDR1 SGHTA, CDR2 FQGNSA. CDR3 DNA sequence: TGTGCCAGCAGCCCCACTAGCGGCACCGGGGAGCTGTTTTTT. Protein product: CASSPTSGTGELFF.

The chain carries TRBV28 and TRBJ2-1, with TRBD2 matching over 11 bases. Germline CDR1 reads MDHEN; CDR2 reads SYDVKM. V lost 8 bases, J lost 7 bases, and 13 bases stayed unmatched. This CDR3 spans 16 amino acids. The CDR3 DNA reads TGTGCCAGCCCCCCCCTACTAGCGGGGGCGAGGAATGAGCAGTTCTTC. It is translated as CASPPLLAGARNEQFF.

J is TRBJ1-2 and V is TRBV6-9, with D possibly being TRBD1 (6 bases). The germline V gene has CDR1 MNHGY and CDR2 SVAAGI. V dropped 3 bases and J dropped 5 bases, with 16 bases sitting between them. This CDR3 has 15 amino acids. In DNA form, the CDR3 reads TGTGCCAGCAGTTACTCGATGGGCAGGGGTTATGGCTACACCTTC. Translation gives CASSYSMGRGYGYTF.

The V call is TRBV4-1, the J call TRBJ2-7; 7 bases are a match to TRBD1. Trimming at V came to 4 bases and at J to 2 bases, leaving 11 bases not matched to a gene. The CDR3 is 16 amino acids. CDR1 is MGHRA and CDR2 is YSYEKL in the germline V gene. CDR3 protein: CASSPRGTDPPYEQYF. The CDR3 DNA follows: TGCGCCAGCAGCCCCAGGGGGACAGACCCTCCCTACGAGCAGTACTTC.

The chain carries TRBV6-1 and TRBJ1-2; no firm D call. Germline lookup yields CDR1 MNHNS and CDR2 SASEGT. V was pared by 8 bases and J by 4 bases, with 20 bases between. This CDR3 is built from 15 residues. In DNA form, the CDR3 reads TGTGCCAGCGCTCGTAATCCGCCTAGGAGCTATGGCTACACCTTC. It translates to CASARNPPRSYGYTF.

The chain links TRBV18 to TRBJ1-1, with a weak D call TRBD1 (5 bases). V lost 1 base and J 5 bases, leaving 8 bases between the germline ends. The CDR3 totals 13 residues. The germline gives CDR1 KGHSH, CDR2 LQKENI. The CDR3 nucleotides read TGTGCCAGCTCACCACTGGGGGGGACTGAAGCTTTCTTT. Encoded protein: CASSPLGGTEAFF.

This sequence joins TRBV6-4 and TRBJ1-1; 9 bases agree with TRBD1. Germline CDR1 reads MRHNA; CDR2 reads SNTAGT. V shed 6 bases, J shed 5 bases, and the junction held 7 bases outside the gene matches. The CDR3 consists of 14 residues. The CDR3, as DNA: TGTGCCAGCAGCCTGACAGGGGGTGGAACTGAAGCTTTCTTT. Translated: CASSLTGGGTEAFF.

The chain recombines TRBV6-5 with TRBJ1-1; no definite D call. CDR3 size: 14 residues. Trimming left V 6 bases short and J 0 bases short, with 11 bases between. Germline CDR1 reads MNHEY; CDR2 reads SVGAGI. CDR3: CASSEHLMNTEAFF. CDR3 bases: TGTGCCAGCAGCGAACACCTCATGAACACTGAAGCTTTCTTT.

This chain links TRBV15 with TRBJ2-1, with D perhaps TRBD1 (5 bases). The CDR3 is 16 amino acids. Germline CDR1 reads LNHNV; CDR2 reads YYDKDF (reference sequence). Between the trimmed V and J ends, which lost 5 bases and 3 bases, there was a span of 17 bases. The CDR3: CATSFPLQVLYNEQFF. CDR3 bases: TGTGCCACCAGCTTCCCTTTACAGGTGCTCTACAATGAGCAGTTCTTC.

The chain carries TRBV7-8 and TRBJ2-5; 14 nucleotides match TRBD2. The CDR3 runs 18 residues. Germline values: CDR1 SGHVS, CDR2 FQNEAQ. The V segment lost 4 bases and the J segment 5 bases; nucleotides outside the gene matches: 12. CDR3 sequence reads: CASSYTPGLAGEEETQYF. For the CDR3, the DNA is TGTGCCAGCAGCTACACTCCGGGACTAGCGGGGGAGGAGGAGACCCAGTACTTC.

V gene TRBV5-1 combines with J gene TRBJ2-7, with unresolved D. Trimming shortened V by 4 bases and J by 0 bases, and 8 bases separated the two germline ends. Germline V gene data show CDR1 as SGHRS and CDR2 as YFSETQ. The CDR3 length is 13 residues. This chain's CDR3 is CASSRPPSYEQYF. CDR3 bases: TGCGCCAGCAGCCGACCACCCTCCTACGAGCAGTACTTC.

V gene TRBV18 combines with J gene TRBJ2-1; TRBD2 is a possible D gene (5 bases). This CDR3 is 12 amino acids long. V shed 11 bases and J shed 2 bases, with 10 bases lying between them. Germline CDR1 reads KGHSH; CDR2 reads LQKENI. CDR3 sequence (DNA): TGTGCCGGGTCCGGGACCTACAATGAGCAGTTCTTC. This encodes CAGSGTYNEQFF.

The chain employs TRBV10-2 and TRBJ2-2; TRBD2 matches at 8 bases. After removal of 10 bases from V and 1 base from J, the junction contained 8 bases not matched to a gene. Germline V lookup: CDR1 WSHSY, CDR2 SAAADI. This CDR3 is 15 amino acids long. CDR3 nucleotide sequence: TGCGCCACCGGGAGGGGGGGTTGGAACACCGGGGAGCTGTTTTTT. Amino acids: CATGRGGWNTGELFF.

The V gene is TRBV18, the J gene TRBJ2-7; TRBD2 agrees at 14 bases. The germline gives CDR1 KGHSH, CDR2 LQKENI. The CDR3 length is 18 residues. J lost 6 bases, V lost 4 bases, and 14 bases had no gene match. The CDR3 coding sequence is TGTGCCAGCTCACTGGGGCAGCCGGGACTAGCGGGAGTGGGCGAGCAGTACTTC. Translating it yields CASSLGQPGLAGVGEQYF.